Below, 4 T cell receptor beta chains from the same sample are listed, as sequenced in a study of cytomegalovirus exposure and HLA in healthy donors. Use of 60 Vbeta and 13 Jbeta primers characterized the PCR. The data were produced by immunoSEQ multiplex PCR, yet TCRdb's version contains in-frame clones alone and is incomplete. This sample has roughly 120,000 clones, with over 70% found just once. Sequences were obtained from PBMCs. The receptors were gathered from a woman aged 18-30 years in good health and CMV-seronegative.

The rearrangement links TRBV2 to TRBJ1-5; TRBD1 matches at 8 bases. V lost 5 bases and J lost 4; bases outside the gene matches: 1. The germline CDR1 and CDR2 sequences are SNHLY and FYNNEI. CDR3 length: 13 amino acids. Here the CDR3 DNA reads TGTGCCAGCAGTACAGGGGGTAATCAGCCCCAGCATTTT. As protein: CASSTGGNQPQHF.

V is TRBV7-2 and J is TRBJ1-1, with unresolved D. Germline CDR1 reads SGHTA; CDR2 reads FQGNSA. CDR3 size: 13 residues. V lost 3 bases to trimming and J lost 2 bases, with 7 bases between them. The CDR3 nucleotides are TGTGCCAGCAGCTTTTCGGGAAACACTGAAGCTTTCTTT. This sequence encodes CASSFSGNTEAFF.

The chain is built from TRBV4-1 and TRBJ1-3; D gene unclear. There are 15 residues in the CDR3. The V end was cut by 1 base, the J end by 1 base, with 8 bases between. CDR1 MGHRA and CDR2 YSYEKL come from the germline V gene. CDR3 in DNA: TGCGCCAGCAGCCAAGGGCCCCTTTCTGGAAACACCATATATTTT. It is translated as CASSQGPLSGNTIYF.

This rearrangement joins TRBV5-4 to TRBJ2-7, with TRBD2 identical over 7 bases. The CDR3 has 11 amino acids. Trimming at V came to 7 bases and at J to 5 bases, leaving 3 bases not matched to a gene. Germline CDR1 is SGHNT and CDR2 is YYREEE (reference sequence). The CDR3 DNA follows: TGTGCCAGCGCCCGGGGGGACGAGCAGTACTTC. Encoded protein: CASARGDEQYF.